This TCR beta chain was recovered during a study of cytomegalovirus exposure and HLA in healthy donors. Notes on this clone: Its cognate antigen is unknown.

Study-level points and caveats: CMV serostatus was the sole immune exposure information available. Reportedly, a later analysis found an Asian-associated ancestry cluster had fewer N-insertions than the approximately 700-donor mean.

The V end was cut by 8 bases, the J end by 10 bases, with 6 bases between. This CDR3 has 10 amino acids. Germline CDR1 SNHLY, CDR2 FYNNEI. At sampling all donors were nominally healthy, likely with unrecorded immune exposures. PCR primers comprised 60 Vbeta and 13 Jbeta primers. Clones were read by immunoSEQ multiplex PCR, and TCRdb kept only the in-frame ones, dropping some. The sample has 180,000 or so clones, about 77% seen once; the top ten hold 2% to 2.5%. The TCR was taken from a woman aged 30 to 39 in good health and CMV-seropositive. Sequenced sample: PBMCs. The J gene is TRBJ1-6, the V gene TRBV2; D is undetermined. CDR3 nucleotide sequence: TGTGCCAGCGGAGGCTCACCCCTCCACTTT. Its protein product is CASGGSPLHF.